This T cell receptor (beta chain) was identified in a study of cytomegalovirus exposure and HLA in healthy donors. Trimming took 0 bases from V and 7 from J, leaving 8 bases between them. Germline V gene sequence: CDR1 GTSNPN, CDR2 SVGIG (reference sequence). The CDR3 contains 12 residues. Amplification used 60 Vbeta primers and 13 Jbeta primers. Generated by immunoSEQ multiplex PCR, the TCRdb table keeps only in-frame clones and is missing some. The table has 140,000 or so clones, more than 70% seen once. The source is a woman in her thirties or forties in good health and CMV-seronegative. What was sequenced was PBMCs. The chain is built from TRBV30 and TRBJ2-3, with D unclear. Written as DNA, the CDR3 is TGTGCCTGGAGTGTACTATCGCATACGCAGTATTTT. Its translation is CAWSVLSHTQYF.